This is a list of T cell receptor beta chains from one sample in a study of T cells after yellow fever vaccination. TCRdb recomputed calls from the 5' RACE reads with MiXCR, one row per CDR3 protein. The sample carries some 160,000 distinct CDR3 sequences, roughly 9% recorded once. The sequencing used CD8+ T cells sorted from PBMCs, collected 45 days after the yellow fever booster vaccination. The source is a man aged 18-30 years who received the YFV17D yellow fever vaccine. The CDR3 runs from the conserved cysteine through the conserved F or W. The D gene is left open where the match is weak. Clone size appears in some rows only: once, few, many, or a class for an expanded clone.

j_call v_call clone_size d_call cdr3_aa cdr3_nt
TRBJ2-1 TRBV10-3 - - CAIRSGGPNEQFF TGTGCCATCAGATCAGGGGGGCCCAATGAGCAGTTCTTC
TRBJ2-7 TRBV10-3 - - CAISLDASGRYYEQYF TGTGCCATCAGTTTAGATGCGTCGGGACGGTACTACGAGCAGTACTTC
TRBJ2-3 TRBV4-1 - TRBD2 CASSDGLAGAGDTQYF TGCGCCAGCAGCGACGGACTAGCGGGGGCGGGAGATACGCAGTATTTT
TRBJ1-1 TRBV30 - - CAWREDGRNTEAFF TGTGCCTGGAGGGAGGACGGAAGGAACACTGAAGCTTTCTTT
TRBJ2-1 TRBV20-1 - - CSARERVRVYNEQFF TGCAGTGCTAGAGAAAGGGTTAGAGTCTACAATGAGCAGTTCTTC
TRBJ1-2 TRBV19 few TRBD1 CASSWDRNYGYTF TGTGCCAGTAGTTGGGACAGGAACTATGGCTACACCTTC
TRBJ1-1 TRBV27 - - CASSFRATNTEAFF TGTGCCAGCAGTTTCCGGGCAACAAACACTGAAGCTTTCTTT
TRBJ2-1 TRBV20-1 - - CSASVADYNEQFF TGCAGTGCTAGCGTAGCGGACTACAATGAGCAGTTCTTC
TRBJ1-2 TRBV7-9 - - CASIAGGPRAFDGYTF TGTGCCAGCATCGCCGGGGGGCCCAGGGCGTTTGATGGCTACACCTTC
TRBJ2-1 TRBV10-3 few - CAIREGQQKSSYNEQFF TGTGCCATCAGGGAGGGACAGCAGAAAAGCTCCTACAATGAGCAGTTCTTC
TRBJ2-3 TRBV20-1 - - CSARSPLEVVTGGDTQYF TGCAGTGCTAGATCTCCACTCGAAGTTGTCACCGGGGGAGATACGCAGTATTTT
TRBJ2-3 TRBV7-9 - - CASSPTGRLPTDTQYF TGTGCCAGCAGCCCTACCGGACGGCTTCCCACAGATACGCAGTATTTT
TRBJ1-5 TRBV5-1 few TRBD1 CASSPDRVWPQHF TGCGCCAGCAGCCCGGACAGGGTTTGGCCCCAGCATTTT
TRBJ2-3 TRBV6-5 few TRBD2 CASSPVGGAADTQYF TGTGCCAGCAGTCCCGTCGGGGGGGCCGCAGATACGCAGTATTTT
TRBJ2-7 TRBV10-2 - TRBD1 CASGEWQGAYEQYF TGCGCCAGCGGCGAGTGGCAGGGGGCCTACGAGCAGTACTTC
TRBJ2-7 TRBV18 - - CASSPPRGEQYF TGTGCCAGCTCACCCCCAAGGGGGGAGCAGTACTTC
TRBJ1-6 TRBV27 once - CASKWGNNSPLHF TGTGCCAGCAAGTGGGGGAATAATTCACCCCTCCACTTT
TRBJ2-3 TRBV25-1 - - CASSVRGEVYF TGTGCCAGCAGTGTTAGGGGGGAAGTGTATTTT
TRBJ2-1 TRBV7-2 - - CASSHWDGPYNEQFF TGTGCCAGCAGCCACTGGGACGGGCCCTACAATGAGCAGTTCTTC
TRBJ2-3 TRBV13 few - CASSSPLISSTDTQYF TGTGCCAGCAGCTCCCCGTTAATTTCTAGCACAGATACGCAGTATTTT
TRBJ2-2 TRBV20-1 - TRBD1 CSARDGDRATGELFF TGCAGTGCTCGGGATGGGGACAGGGCCACCGGGGAGCTGTTTTTT
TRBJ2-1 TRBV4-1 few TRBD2 CASSQVGTSIYNEQFF TGCGCCAGCAGCCAAGTCGGGACTAGCATCTACAATGAGCAGTTCTTC
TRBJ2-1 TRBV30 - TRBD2 CAWSGLANNEQFF TGTGCCTGGAGTGGACTAGCTAACAATGAGCAGTTCTTC
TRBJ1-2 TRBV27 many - CASSLVQGDGYTF TGTGCCAGCAGTTTAGTACAGGGCGATGGCTACACCTTC
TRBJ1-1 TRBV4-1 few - CASSHPGYSEAFF TGCGCCAGCAGCCATCCAGGGTATTCTGAAGCTTTCTTT
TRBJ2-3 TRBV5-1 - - CASSLAGVGFGDTDTQYF TGCGCCAGCAGCTTAGCAGGTGTCGGTTTTGGCGACACAGATACGCAGTATTTT
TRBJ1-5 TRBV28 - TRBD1 CASTLLTGDNQPQHF TGTGCCAGCACCTTATTGACAGGGGATAATCAGCCCCAGCATTTT
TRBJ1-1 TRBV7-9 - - CASSSTQGNTEAFF TGTGCCAGCAGCAGTACACAGGGGAACACTGAAGCTTTCTTT
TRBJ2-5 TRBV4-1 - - CASSQDPGVAETQYF TGCGCCAGCAGCCAAGATCCGGGGGTGGCAGAGACCCAGTACTTC
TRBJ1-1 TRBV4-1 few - CASSQGRWNTEAFF TGCGCCAGCAGCCAAGGGCGGTGGAACACTGAAGCTTTCTTT
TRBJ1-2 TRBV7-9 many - CASRRTTPGDGYTF TGTGCCAGCAGACGGACTACCCCCGGGGATGGCTACACCTTC
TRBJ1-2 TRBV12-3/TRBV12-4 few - CASSHQGSQAYGYTF TGTGCCAGCAGTCACCAGGGGTCACAGGCCTATGGCTACACCTTC
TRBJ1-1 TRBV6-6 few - CASSYGQDEAFF TGTGCCAGCAGTTACGGGCAGGATGAAGCTTTCTTT
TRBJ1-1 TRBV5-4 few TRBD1 CAIATGVNTEAFF TGTGCCATCGCGACAGGGGTGAACACTGAAGCTTTCTTT
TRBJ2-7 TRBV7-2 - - CASSFGTARYEQYF TGTGCCAGCAGCTTCGGGACCGCCCGTTACGAGCAGTACTTC
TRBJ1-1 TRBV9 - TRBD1 CASSGITGGFSDTEAFF TGTGCCAGCAGCGGGATAACAGGGGGATTTTCGGACACTGAAGCTTTCTTT
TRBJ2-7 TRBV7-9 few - CASSLTDPYEQYF TGTGCCAGCAGCTTAACTGACCCCTACGAGCAGTACTTC
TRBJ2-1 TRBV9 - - CASSVTGVRGGNEQFF TGTGCCAGCAGCGTTACAGGGGTCAGGGGGGGCAATGAGCAGTTCTTC
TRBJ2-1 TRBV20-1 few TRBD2 CSAASGGEYNEQFF TGCAGTGCTGCTAGCGGGGGGGAGTACAATGAGCAGTTCTTC
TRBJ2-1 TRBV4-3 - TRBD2 CASSQETPAGGLNEQFF TGCGCCAGCAGCCAAGAGACTCCAGCGGGGGGGCTTAATGAGCAGTTCTTC
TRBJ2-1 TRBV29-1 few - CSVGRSEQFF TGCAGCGTTGGAAGGAGTGAGCAGTTCTTC
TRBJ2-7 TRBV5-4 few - CASSPTDSYEQYF TGTGCCAGCAGCCCGACGGACAGCTACGAGCAGTACTTC
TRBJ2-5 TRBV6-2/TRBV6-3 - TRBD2 CASSYVGTSGGYTQYF TGTGCCAGCAGTTACGTCGGGACTAGCGGGGGATATACCCAGTACTTC
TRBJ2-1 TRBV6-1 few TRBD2 CASRGEGTEEFF TGTGCCAGCAGGGGGGAGGGAACTGAGGAGTTCTTC
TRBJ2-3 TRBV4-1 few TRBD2 CASSRLLAAGTDTQYF TGCGCCAGCAGCCGCCTACTAGCGGCGGGCACAGATACGCAGTATTTT
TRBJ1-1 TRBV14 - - CASSPAVVDTEAFF TGTGCCAGCAGCCCAGCGGTAGTTGACACTGAAGCTTTCTTT
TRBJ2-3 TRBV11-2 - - CASSSGGTDGNTQYF TGTGCCAGCAGCTCAGGAGGGACGGATGGAAATACGCAGTATTTT
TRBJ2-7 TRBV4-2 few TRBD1 CASSYGSGQVLVEQYF TGTGCCAGCAGTTATGGGTCGGGACAGGTTTTAGTCGAGCAGTACTTC
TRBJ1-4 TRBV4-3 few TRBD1 CASSPQGGLEEKLFF TGCGCCAGCAGCCCACAGGGGGGATTAGAAGAAAAACTGTTTTTT
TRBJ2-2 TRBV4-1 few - CASSPRGRKLSTGELFF TGCGCCAGCAGCCCTCGGGGGAGGAAACTCTCCACCGGGGAGCTGTTTTTT
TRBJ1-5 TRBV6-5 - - CASSYGRGLTNQPQHF TGTGCCAGCAGTTACGGTAGAGGACTTACCAATCAGCCCCAGCATTTT
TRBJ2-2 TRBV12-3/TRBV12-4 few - CASFSPYRDSGELFF TGTGCCAGCTTCTCACCCTACAGGGACTCCGGGGAGCTGTTTTTT
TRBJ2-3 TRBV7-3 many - CASSSVDDTQYF TGTGCCAGCAGCTCTGTCGATGATACGCAGTATTTT
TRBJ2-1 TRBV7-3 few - CASSLGTANEQFF TGTGCCAGCAGCTTAGGGACTGCCAATGAGCAGTTCTTC